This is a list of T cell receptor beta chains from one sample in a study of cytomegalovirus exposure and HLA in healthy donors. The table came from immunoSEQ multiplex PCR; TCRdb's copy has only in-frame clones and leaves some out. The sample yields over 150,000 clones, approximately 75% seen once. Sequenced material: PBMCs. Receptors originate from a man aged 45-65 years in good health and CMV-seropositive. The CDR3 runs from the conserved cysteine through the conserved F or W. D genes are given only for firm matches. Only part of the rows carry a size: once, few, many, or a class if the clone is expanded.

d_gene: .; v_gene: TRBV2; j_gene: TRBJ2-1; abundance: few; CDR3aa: CASFRVDGAHEQFF; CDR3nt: TGTGCCAGTTTCAGGGTTGATGGGGCCCATGAGCAGTTCTTC
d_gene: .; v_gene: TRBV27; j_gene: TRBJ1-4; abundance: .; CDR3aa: CASRSQGGGGEKLFF; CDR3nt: TGTGCCAGCAGGTCACAGGGTGGCGGGGGAGAAAAACTGTTTTTT
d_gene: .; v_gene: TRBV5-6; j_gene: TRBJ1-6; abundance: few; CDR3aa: CASSLELYSPNSPLHF; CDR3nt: TGTGCCAGCAGCTTGGAGTTGTACAGCCCTAATTCACCCCTCCACTTT
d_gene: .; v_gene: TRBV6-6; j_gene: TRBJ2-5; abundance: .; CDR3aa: CASSYAEGGVKTQYF; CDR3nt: TGTGCCAGCAGTTACGCGGAGGGGGGGGTGAAGACCCAGTACTTC
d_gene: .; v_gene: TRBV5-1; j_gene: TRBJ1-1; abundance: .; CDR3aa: CASSLDEGVGEAFF; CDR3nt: TGCGCCAGCAGCTTGGACGAGGGGGTTGGTGAAGCTTTCTTT
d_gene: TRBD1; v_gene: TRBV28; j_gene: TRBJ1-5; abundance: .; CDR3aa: CASVSTGWDQPQHF; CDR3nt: TGTGCCAGCGTCTCGACAGGGTGGGATCAGCCCCAGCATTTT
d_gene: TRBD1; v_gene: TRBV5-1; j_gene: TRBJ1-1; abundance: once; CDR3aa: CASSFVAQGATEAFF; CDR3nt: TGCGCCAGCAGCTTTGTAGCGCAGGGGGCCACTGAAGCTTTCTTT
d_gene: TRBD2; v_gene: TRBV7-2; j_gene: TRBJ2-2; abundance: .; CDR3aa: CASSYQAGVNTGELFF; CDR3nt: TGTGCCAGCAGCTACCAAGCGGGGGTAAACACCGGGGAGCTGTTTTTT
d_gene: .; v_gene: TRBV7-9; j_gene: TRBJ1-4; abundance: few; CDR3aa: CASSFGQGSEKLFF; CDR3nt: TGTGCCAGCAGCTTTGGGCAGGGGAGTGAAAAACTGTTTTTT
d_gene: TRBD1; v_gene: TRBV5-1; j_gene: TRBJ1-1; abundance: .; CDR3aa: CASSAGQHRNTEAFF; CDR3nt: TGCGCCAGCAGCGCGGGACAGCATAGGAACACTGAAGCTTTCTTT
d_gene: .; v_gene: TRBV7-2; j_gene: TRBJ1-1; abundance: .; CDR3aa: CASSLSPQRQPKGAAFF; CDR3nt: TGTGCCAGCAGCTTAAGCCCGCAGAGACAGCCGAAAGGTGCAGCTTTCTTT
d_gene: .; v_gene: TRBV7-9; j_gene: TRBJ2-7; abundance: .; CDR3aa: CASSPSSAGGEQYF; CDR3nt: TGTGCCAGCAGCCCCTCATCTGCGGGTGGCGAGCAGTACTTC
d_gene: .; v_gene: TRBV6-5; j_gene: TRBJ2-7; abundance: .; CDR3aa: CASSYSVRGTYEQYF; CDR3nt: TGTGCCAGCAGTTACTCAGTAAGGGGAACCTACGAGCAGTACTTC
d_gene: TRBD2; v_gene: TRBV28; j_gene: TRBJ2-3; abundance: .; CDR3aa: CASSFSGITDTQYF; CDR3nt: TGTGCCAGCAGTTTCAGCGGGATCACAGATACGCAGTATTTT
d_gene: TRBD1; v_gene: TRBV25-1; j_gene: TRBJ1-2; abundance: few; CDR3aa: CASRAGTGASGYGYTF; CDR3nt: TGTGCCAGCAGGGCCGGGACAGGGGCCTCAGGCTATGGCTACACCTTC
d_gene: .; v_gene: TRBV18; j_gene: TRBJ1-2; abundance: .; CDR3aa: CASSALSGTKIEGYTF; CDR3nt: TGTGCCAGCTCAGCGCTTTCCGGGACTAAGATTGAGGGCTACACCTTC
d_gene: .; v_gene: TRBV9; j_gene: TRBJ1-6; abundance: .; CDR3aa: CASSRVGRGGSPLHF; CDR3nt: TGTGCCAGCAGCCGGGTGGGCAGGGGAGGGTCACCCCTCCACTTT
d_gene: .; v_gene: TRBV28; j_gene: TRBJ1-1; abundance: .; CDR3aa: CASSLPDGGNTEAFF; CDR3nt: TGTGCCAGCAGTCTCCCAGACGGGGGGAACACTGAAGCTTTCTTT
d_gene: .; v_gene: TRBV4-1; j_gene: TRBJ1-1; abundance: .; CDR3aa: CASSQPLGVNTEAFF; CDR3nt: TGCGCCAGCAGCCAACCCCTAGGGGTGAACACTGAAGCTTTCTTT
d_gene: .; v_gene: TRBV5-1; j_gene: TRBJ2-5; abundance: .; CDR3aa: CASSTGQGGETQYF; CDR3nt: TGCGCCAGCAGCACCGGACAAGGGGGAGAGACCCAGTACTTC
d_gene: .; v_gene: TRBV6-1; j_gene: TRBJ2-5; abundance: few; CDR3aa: CASSERGETQYF; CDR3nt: TGTGCCAGCAGTGAAAGGGGGGAGACCCAGTACTTC
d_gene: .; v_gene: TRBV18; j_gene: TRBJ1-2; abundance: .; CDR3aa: CASSPQQGFSANYGYTF; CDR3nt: TGTGCCAGCTCACCACAGCAGGGTTTTTCAGCTAACTATGGCTACACCTTC
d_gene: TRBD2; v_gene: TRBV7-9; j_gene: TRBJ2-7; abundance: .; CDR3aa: CASSSMTSGSYEQYF; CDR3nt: TGTGCCAGCAGCTCGATGACTAGCGGCTCCTACGAGCAGTACTTC
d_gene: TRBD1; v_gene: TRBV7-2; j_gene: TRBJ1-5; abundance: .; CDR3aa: CASSKTPLSGQGLVQPQHF; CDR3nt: TGTGCCAGCAGCAAGACCCCTCTATCCGGACAGGGCTTGGTTCAGCCCCAGCATTTT
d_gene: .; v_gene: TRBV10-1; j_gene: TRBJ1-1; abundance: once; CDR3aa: CASSDGMREAFF; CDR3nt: TGCGCCAGCAGTGACGGAATGAGGGAAGCTTTCTTT
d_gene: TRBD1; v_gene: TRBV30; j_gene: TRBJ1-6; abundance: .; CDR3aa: CAWSTGSPGPLHF; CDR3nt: TGTGCCTGGTCGACAGGGTCGCCAGGGCCCCTCCACTTT
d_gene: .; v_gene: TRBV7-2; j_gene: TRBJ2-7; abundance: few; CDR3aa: CASSRAGTSSYEQYF; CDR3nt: TGTGCCAGCAGCCGAGCAGGTACAAGCTCCTACGAGCAGTACTTC
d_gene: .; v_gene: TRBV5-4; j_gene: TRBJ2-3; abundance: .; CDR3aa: CASSPPTPFQTDTQYF; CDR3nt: TGTGCCAGCAGCCCTCCCACACCATTCCAAACAGATACGCAGTATTTT
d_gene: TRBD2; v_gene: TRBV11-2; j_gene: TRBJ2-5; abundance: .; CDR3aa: CASSWRGATQETQYF; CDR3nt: TGTGCCAGCAGCTGGCGGGGGGCCACCCAAGAGACCCAGTACTTC
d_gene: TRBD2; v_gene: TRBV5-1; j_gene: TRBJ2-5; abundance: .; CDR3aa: CASSSTAGAEETQYF; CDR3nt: TGCGCCAGCTCATCGACAGCGGGGGCCGAAGAGACCCAGTACTTC
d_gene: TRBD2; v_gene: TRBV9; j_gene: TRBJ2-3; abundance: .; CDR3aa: CASSVAGGGLITDTQYF; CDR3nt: TGTGCCAGCAGCGTAGCCGGGGGGGGCCTTATAACAGATACGCAGTATTTT
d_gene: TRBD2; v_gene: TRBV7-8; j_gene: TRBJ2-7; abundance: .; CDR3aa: CASSLEASGGSYEQYF; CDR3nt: TGTGCCAGCAGCTTAGAGGCCAGCGGGGGGTCCTACGAGCAGTACTTC
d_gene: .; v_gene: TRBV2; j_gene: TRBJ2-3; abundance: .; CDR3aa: CASSEPTTADTQYF; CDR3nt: TGTGCCAGCAGTGAACCGACAACCGCAGATACGCAGTATTTT
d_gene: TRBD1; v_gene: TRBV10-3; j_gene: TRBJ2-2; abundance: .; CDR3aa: CAISDSLPTTGKITGELFF; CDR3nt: TGTGCCATCAGTGACTCACTTCCCACGACAGGGAAAATAACCGGGGAGCTGTTTTTT
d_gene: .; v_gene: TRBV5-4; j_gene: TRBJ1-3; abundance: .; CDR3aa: CASSLGRNTIYF; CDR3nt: TGTGCCAGCAGCCTCGGGAGAAACACCATATATTTT
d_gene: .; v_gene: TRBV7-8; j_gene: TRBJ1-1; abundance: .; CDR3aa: CASSPMTDRGEAFF; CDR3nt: TGTGCCAGCAGCCCTATGACCGATAGAGGTGAAGCTTTCTTT
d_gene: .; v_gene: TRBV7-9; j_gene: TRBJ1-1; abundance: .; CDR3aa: CASSFRLNTEAFF; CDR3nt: TGTGCCAGCAGCTTTCGTCTGAACACTGAAGCTTTCTTT
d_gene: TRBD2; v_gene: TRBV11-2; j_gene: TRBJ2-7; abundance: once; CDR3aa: CASSLGGTSVGEQYF; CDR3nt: TGTGCCAGCAGCTTAGGAGGGACTAGCGTCGGCGAGCAGTACTTC
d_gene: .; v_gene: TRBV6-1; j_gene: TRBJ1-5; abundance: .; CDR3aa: CASREGDSNQPQHF; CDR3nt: TGTGCCAGCAGAGAGGGGGATAGCAATCAGCCCCAGCATTTT